The next 9 T cell receptor beta chains were all read from a single sample in a study of blood T cell repertoires in COVID-19. The assay was immunoSEQ multiplex PCR, and TCRdb's table has in-frame clones only and misses some. The sample lists under 300,000 clones, approximately 90% occurring once. The material sequenced was peripheral blood. These receptors came from a woman aged 40 to 50 who had recovered from COVID-19.

The V and J genes are TRBV7-2 and TRBJ2-2, with 7 bases identical to TRBD2. V lost 5 bases and J lost 2; bases outside the gene matches: 11. CDR3 size: 17 residues. In germline, CDR1 is SGHTA, CDR2 FQGNSA. The CDR3 DNA sequence: TGTGCCAGCAGCGCCCCTCGGGCGGGAGCTAACACCGGGGAGCTGTTTTTT. This translates into CASSAPRAGANTGELFF.

The CDR3 loop reads CASSFSWPPTVLTF. The CDR3 DNA reads TGTGCCAGCAGCTTCTCTTGGCCTCCCACAGTCCTGACTTTC. The chain carries TRBV5-6 and TRBJ2-6; D is unclear. The CDR3 has 14 amino acids. Germline values: CDR1 SGHDT, CDR2 YYEEEE. Trimming left V 2 bases short and J 13 bases short, with 16 bases between.

The DNA of the CDR3 is TGTGCCAGCAAAGGGGGCGGGCTAGCCAAAAACATTCAGTACTTC. Its protein product is CASKGGGLAKNIQYF. The chain is built from TRBV27 and TRBJ2-4; 7 bases agree with TRBD1. The V gene end was trimmed by 7 bases and the J gene end by 0 bases; junction bases not matched to a gene: 6. Germline lookup yields CDR1 MNHEY and CDR2 SMNVEV (reference sequence). The CDR3 is 15 amino acids.

CDR3 amino acids: CASSDSPGSRTF. As DNA, the CDR3 is TGTGCCAGCAGTGACTCCCCAGGGTCCCGGACCTTC. The chain is built from TRBV6-4 and TRBJ1-2, with D possibly being TRBD1 (5 bases). CDR3 length: 12 residues. V gave up 0 bases and J gave up 14 bases, with 13 bases separating them. Per germline, CDR1 MRHNA and CDR2 SNTAGT.

The gene calls are TRBV10-1 and TRBJ2-2; perhaps TRBD2 as D (5 bases). Germline V gene lookup returns CDR1 WNHNN and CDR2 SYGVQD (reference sequence). The V and J ends lost 11 bases and 5 bases respectively, with 18 bases between them. The CDR3 extends over 14 amino acids. This chain's CDR3 is CAPAGQRSTGELFF. The CDR3 DNA reads TGCGCCCCGGCGGGCCAGCGGAGTACCGGGGAGCTGTTTTTT.

This chain joins TRBV19 and TRBJ2-7; 9 bases fit TRBD1. After removal of 8 bases from V and 2 bases from J, the junction contained 4 bases not matched to a gene. Germline V CDR1 and CDR2: LNHDA, SQIVND (reference sequence). CDR3 length: 13 residues. The CDR3 loop is CASRDRAAYEQYF. The CDR3 DNA reads as TGTGCCAGTCGGGACAGGGCAGCCTACGAGCAGTACTTC.

V gene TRBV7-9 combines with J gene TRBJ2-7; 8 nucleotides agree with TRBD1. CDR3 length: 15 amino acids. Germline assignment: CDR1 SEHNR and CDR2 FQNEAQ (reference sequence). The V gene end was trimmed by 8 bases and the J gene end by 4 bases; junction bases not matched to a gene: 13. CDR3 sequence: CASHTGQAGTYEQYF. As DNA, the CDR3 is TGTGCCAGCCATACGGGACAGGCTGGGACTTACGAGCAGTACTTC. The complete variable domain, with remaining parts taken from reference TRBV7-9 and TRBJ2-7, reads DTGVSQNPRHKITKRGQNVTFRCDPISEHNRLYWYRQTLGQGPEFLTYFQNEAQLEKSRLLSDRFSAERPKGSFSTLEIQRTEQGDSAMYLCASHTGQAGTYEQYFGPGTRLTVT.

The rearrangement joins TRBV6-5 to TRBJ2-5; TRBD2 might be the D (6 bases). Germline V gene data show CDR1 as MNHEY and CDR2 as SVGAGI. V was trimmed by 8 bases and J by 4 bases, leaving 11 bases between them. The CDR3 has 12 amino acids. The CDR3: CASGRGGETQYF. DNA of the CDR3: TGTGCCAGCGGTCGGGGAGGAGAGACCCAGTACTTC.

The chain recombines TRBV28 with TRBJ1-6; 10 bases line up with TRBD1. The CDR3 loop spans 14 amino acids. Germline assignment: CDR1 MDHEN and CDR2 SYDVKM. Trimming took 6 bases from V and 10 from J; bases not matched to a gene: 6. The CDR3 is CASRKTGGGSPLHF. CDR3 bases: TGTGCCAGCAGGAAGACAGGGGGCGGGTCACCCCTCCACTTT.